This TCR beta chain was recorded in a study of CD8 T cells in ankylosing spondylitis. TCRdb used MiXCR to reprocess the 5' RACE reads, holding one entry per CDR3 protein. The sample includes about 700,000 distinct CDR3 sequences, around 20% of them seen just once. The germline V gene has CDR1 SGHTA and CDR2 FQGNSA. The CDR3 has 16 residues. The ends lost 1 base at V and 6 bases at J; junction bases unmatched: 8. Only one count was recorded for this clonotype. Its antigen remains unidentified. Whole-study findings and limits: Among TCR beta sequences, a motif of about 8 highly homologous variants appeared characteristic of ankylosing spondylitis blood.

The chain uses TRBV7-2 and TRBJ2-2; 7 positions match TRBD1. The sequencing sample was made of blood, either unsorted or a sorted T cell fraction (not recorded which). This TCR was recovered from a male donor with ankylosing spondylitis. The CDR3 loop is CASSLVGTVFAGELFF. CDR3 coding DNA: TGTGCCAGCAGCTTAGTTGGGACAGTGTTCGCCGGGGAGCTGTTTTTT. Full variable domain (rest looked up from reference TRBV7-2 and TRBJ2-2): GAGVSQSPSNKVTEKGKDVELRCDPISGHTALYWYRQSLGQGLEFLIYFQGNSAPDKSGLPSDRFSAERTGGSVSTLTIQRTQQEDSAVYLCASSLVGTVFAGELFFGEGSRLTVL.